This T cell receptor beta chain stems from a study of blood T cell repertoires in COVID-19. This CDR3 has 16 residues. The germline gives CDR1 MDHEN, CDR2 SYDVKM. The ends lost 5 bases at V and 6 bases at J; junction bases unmatched: 8. Assay: immunoSEQ multiplex PCR; the TCRdb copy retains only in-frame clones and omits some. Of around 97,000 clones listed, over 85% were seen once; the top ten hold roughly 18%. Sequenced: peripheral blood. This sequence originates from an elderly woman in a cohort sampled during active COVID-19. This chain joins TRBV28 and TRBJ2-1, with 12 bases that match TRBD1. The CDR3 coding sequence is TGTGCCAGCAGTCCTAGGGGGACAGGGGGCATCAATGAGCAGTTCTTC. It specifies CASSPRGTGGINEQFF.